A single sample is the source of the 25 T cell receptor beta chains below, sequenced in a study of response to subunit inactivated influenza vaccine. MiXCR, run by TCRdb on the RT-PCR reads, gives a single entry per CDR3 protein. The sample has 500,000 or so distinct CDR3 sequences, 16% seen once. This specimen consisted of CD4+ T cells sorted from PBMCs, obtained around 25 months after vaccination. Receptors were obtained from a man aged 50-75 years who received an inactivated influenza vaccine.

The chain couples TRBV11-2 to TRBJ2-1; D perhaps matches TRBD2 (5 bases). The CDR3 consists of 16 residues. The germline V gene has CDR1 SGHAT and CDR2 FQNNGV. With 5 bases removed from V and 5 bases from J, the gap between germline ends came to 19 bases. CDR3 in DNA: TGTGCCAGCAGCCCCCGAGGTCTTAGCGAAAACAATGAGCAGTTCTTC. It translates to CASSPRGLSENNEQFF.

The chain joins TRBV27 to TRBJ2-3; 7 bases map to TRBD2. CDR1 MNHEY and CDR2 SMNVEV come from the germline V gene (reference sequence). The V and J ends lost 4 bases and 5 bases, in that order; junction bases with no gene match: 12. The CDR3 covers 16 residues. CDR3 sequence: CASSSPGGPNLDTQYF. CDR3 nucleotides: TGTGCCAGCAGTTCCCCGGGAGGACCGAATCTAGATACGCAGTATTTT.

The chain is built from TRBV6-2 or TRBV6-3 and TRBJ2-7; D remains unclear. The CDR3 has 16 residues. In germline, CDR1 is MNHEY, CDR2 SVGEGT. Trimming stripped 2 bases from V and 0 bases from J, with 14 bases between. CDR3 sequence: CASSYGVAGYSYEQYF. Here the CDR3 DNA reads TGTGCCAGCAGTTACGGTGTGGCAGGATACTCCTACGAGCAGTACTTC.

This clonotype was detected only a few times. The V and J genes are TRBV5-1 and TRBJ2-3; D possibly corresponds to TRBD2 (5 bases). V was shortened by 8 bases and J by 3 bases, with 22 bases between the two germline ends. Germline CDR1 is SGHRS and CDR2 is YFSETQ. The CDR3 length is 16 residues. CDR3 sequence reads: CASSPFGGFGTDTQYF. CDR3 nucleotide sequence: TGCGCCAGTTCGCCGTTCGGCGGGTTCGGGACAGATACGCAGTATTTT.

The sample holds a few counts of this clonotype. V and J are TRBV6-2 or TRBV6-3 and TRBJ2-7; D ambiguous. Trimming pared 6 bases from V and 2 bases from J, leaving 8 bases between. The CDR3 runs to 12 residues. CDR1 is MNHEY, CDR2 SVGEGT, per germline. The CDR3 coding sequence is TGTGCCAGCAGCACGATCGCCTACGAGCAGTACTTC. Translating it yields CASSTIAYEQYF.

The chain employs TRBV20-1 and TRBJ1-5; D gene ambiguous. The V gene's germline CDR1 is DFQATT and CDR2 SNEGSKA (reference sequence). This CDR3 contains 16 residues. V lost 1 base and J lost 0, with 13 bases in between. The CDR3: CSARVSGSYSNQPQHF. The CDR3 DNA sequence: TGCAGTGCTAGAGTCTCAGGTTCCTATAGCAATCAGCCCCAGCATTTT.

V usage is TRBV28 and J usage is TRBJ1-2; D call uncertain. The length of the CDR3 is 14 residues. Germline values: CDR1 MDHEN, CDR2 SYDVKM. The V end lost 5 bases, the J end lost 8 bases, and 18 bases lay between the germline ends. The CDR3 sequence: CASSRLGRDSGYTF. CDR3 DNA sequence: TGTGCCAGCAGTCGCCTGGGGAGGGATTCGGGCTACACCTTC.

Many counts were recorded for this clonotype. This chain connects TRBV24-1 to TRBJ2-5; TRBD1 matches at 7 bases. The V and J ends lost 4 bases and 2 bases, in that order; junction bases with no gene match: 3. This CDR3 comprises 14 residues. Germline CDR1 and CDR2: KGHDR and SFDVKD. The CDR3 reads CATSEATGQETQYF. The DNA for the CDR3 is TGTGCCACCAGTGAGGCGACAGGGCAAGAGACCCAGTACTTC.

This clonotype was seen only a few times. This chain links TRBV3-1 with TRBJ2-1; no reliable D call. CDR1 and CDR2 from the germline V gene are LGHDT and YNNKEL (reference sequence). This CDR3 is built from 11 residues. V lost 1 base and J 10 bases, leaving 5 bases between the germline ends. The CDR3 spells CASSQGPEQFF. CDR3 nucleotides: TGTGCCAGCAGCCAAGGGCCCGAGCAGTTCTTC.

This clonotype has a handful of counts. The gene calls are TRBV7-9 and TRBJ2-1, with 8 bases that match TRBD2. CDR1 SEHNR and CDR2 FQNEAQ come from the germline V gene (reference sequence). The CDR3 length is 16 residues. Unmatched junction bases numbered 3, after V lost 0 bases and J lost 2 bases. Here the CDR3 DNA reads TGTGCCAGCAGCTTAGCGCCAGCGGGGGCCTACAATGAGCAGTTCTTC. As protein: CASSLAPAGAYNEQFF.

This clonotype came up many times. CDR3 sequence (DNA): TGTGCCAGCAGCTTATGGGGCGGAAAAGAGACCCAGTACTTC. Translation: CASSLWGGKETQYF. J is TRBJ2-5 and V is TRBV11-2, with D possibly being TRBD1 (5 bases). The germline V and J ends were trimmed by 2 bases and 3 bases, with 10 bases remaining between them. Per germline, CDR1 SGHAT and CDR2 FQNNGV. The CDR3 totals 14 residues.

This chain links TRBV6-1 with TRBJ2-1, with D hard to call. This CDR3 spans 13 amino acids. Trimming took 6 bases from V and 5 from J, leaving 11 bases between them. In germline, CDR1 is MNHNS, CDR2 SASEGT. The DNA of the CDR3 is TGTGCCAGCAGGCGGATGCAAAACAATGAGCAGTTCTTC. Translation gives CASRRMQNNEQFF.

The chain employs TRBV10-3 and TRBJ2-7, with 9 positions matching TRBD1. The CDR3 runs 15 residues. J gave up 1 base and V 3 bases, and 4 bases lay outside the gene matches. CDR1 and CDR2 (germline): ENHRY, SYGVKD. The CDR3 loop is CAISDLGQGSYEQYF. The CDR3 DNA reads as TGTGCCATCAGTGATTTGGGACAGGGTTCCTACGAGCAGTACTTC.

This chain uses TRBV9 with TRBJ1-1; maybe TRBD1 (5 bases). This CDR3 contains 15 residues. Trimming took 3 bases from V and 3 from J, leaving 15 bases between them. Germline assignment: CDR1 SGDLS and CDR2 YYNGEE. CDR3 bases: TGTGCCAGCAGCGCGATACCGCGGGGCTACACTGAAGCTTTCTTT. It encodes CASSAIPRGYTEAFF.

Concerning this clonotype: This may be a read error, as it is one base from a much larger clone. The chain is built from TRBV3-1 and TRBJ2-3; no clear D. This CDR3 has 11 residues. CDR1 and CDR2 from the germline V gene are LGHDT and YNNKEL (reference sequence). CDR3 sequence (DNA): TGTGCCAGCAGGCAAGCAGATACGCAGTATTTT. It is translated as CASRQADTQYF.

This chain uses TRBV11-2 with TRBJ2-3, with unresolved D. This CDR3 contains 14 residues. Germline assignment: CDR1 SGHAT and CDR2 FQNNGV. With 0 bases removed from V and 0 bases from J, the gap between germline ends came to 4 bases. The CDR3: CASSLDLSTDTQYF. The CDR3 region has the DNA TGTGCCAGCAGCTTAGATCTAAGCACAGATACGCAGTATTTT. Full variable domain (outside the CDR3, taken from reference TRBV11-2 and TRBJ2-3): EAGVAQSPRYKIIEKRQSVAFWCNPISGHATLYWYQQILGQGPKLLIQFQNNGVVDDSQLPKDRFSAERLKGVDSTLKIQPAKLEDSAVYLCASSLDLSTDTQYFGPGTRLTVL.

This clonotype was recorded a few times. The chain recombines TRBV4-3 with TRBJ2-4; TRBD2 aligns across 11 bases. The junction had 9 bases not matched to a gene; V was cut back by 4 bases and J by 4 bases. The CDR3 sequence is 17 residues long. Germline-derived CDR1 and CDR2 are LGHNA and YSLEER. The CDR3 nucleotides are TGCGCCAGCAGCCCGCGAGGACTAGCGGGCCCTAAAAACATTCAGTACTTC. Its translation: CASSPRGLAGPKNIQYF.

This clonotype showed up just a few times. The chain has TRBV21-1 and TRBJ2-5; the table's D call, TRBD1, has no DNA check behind it. TRBV21-1 is a pseudogene. The CDR3 is 15 amino acids. CDR3 region: CASSRKWGEKETQYF. CDR3 nucleotides: TGTGCCAGCAGCAGAAAATGGGGGGAGAAAGAGACCCAGTACTTC.

This clonotype was seen many times. The genes are TRBV20-1 and TRBJ1-2; a possible D gene is TRBD1 (6 bases). V lost 6 bases, J lost 2 bases, and 13 bases lay in between. The germline gives CDR1 DFQATT, CDR2 SNEGSKA (reference sequence). The CDR3 covers 13 residues. CDR3 loop: CSATGGGNYGYTF. The CDR3 DNA reads TGCAGTGCCACGGGGGGGGGCAACTATGGCTACACCTTC.

This chain uses TRBV3-1 with TRBJ2-1, with D tentatively TRBD1 or TRBD2 (5 bases each). The CDR3 covers 16 residues. Looked up from germline, CDR1 is LGHDT and CDR2 is YNNKEL (reference sequence). V was trimmed by 1 base and J by 5 bases, leaving 15 bases between them. The CDR3 spells CASSQATGTNHNEQFF. The CDR3 DNA sequence: TGTGCCAGCAGCCAAGCGACCGGGACCAATCACAATGAGCAGTTCTTC.

This clonotype came up a few times. The chain carries TRBV6-1 and TRBJ2-7; D perhaps matches TRBD2 (6 bases). The CDR3 length is 14 residues. Trimming took off 5 bases at V and 1 base at J, with 12 bases between the two ends. Germline CDR1 reads MNHNS; CDR2 reads SASEGT. CDR3 loop: CASSQGTQSYEQYF. For the CDR3, the DNA is TGTGCCAGCAGTCAAGGGACTCAGTCCTACGAGCAGTACTTC.

This clonotype was seen repeatedly, ten times or more. The rearrangement joins TRBV5-1 to TRBJ1-5, with D uncertain. Trimming removed 0 bases at V and 1 base at J, with 2 bases between. In germline, CDR1 is SGHRS, CDR2 YFSETQ. The CDR3 extends over 13 amino acids. The CDR3: CASSLESNQPQHF. In DNA, the CDR3 is TGCGCCAGCAGCTTGGAGAGCAATCAGCCCCAGCATTTT. Filled out from reference TRBV5-1 and TRBJ1-5, the complete variable domain reads KAGVTQTPRYLIKTRGQQVTLSCSPISGHRSVSWYQQTPGQGLQFLFEYFSETQRNKGNFPGRFSGRQFSNSRSEMNVSTLELGDSALYLCASSLESNQPQHFGDGTRLSIL.

The rearrangement links TRBV19 to TRBJ2-7, with D possibly being TRBD1 (6 bases). This CDR3 region has 12 residues. The V gene's germline CDR1 is LNHDA and CDR2 SQIVND (reference sequence). V was cut by 6 bases and J by 9 bases, with 15 bases left in between. This CDR3 is CASRGRGNRQYF. CDR3 bases: TGTGCCAGTAGGGGCAGGGGTAATCGGCAGTACTTC. Based on the CDR3 plus reference TRBV19 and TRBJ2-7, the full variable domain is DGGITQSPKYLFRKEGQNVTLSCEQNLNHDAMYWYRQDPGQGLRLIYYSQIVNDFQKGDIAEGYSVSREKKESFPLTVTSAQKNPTAFYLCASRGRGNRQYFGPGTRLTVT.

This clonotype was seen a handful of times. The chain recombines TRBV15 with TRBJ2-3; 8 nucleotides align to TRBD1. The CDR3 spans 16 residues. The germline gives CDR1 LNHNV, CDR2 YYDKDF (reference sequence). Trimming took 4 bases from V and 6 from J; bases not matched to a gene: 12. The CDR3 bases are TGTGCCACCAGCAAACGTCAGGGGGCTCGATCTGATACGCAGTATTTT. Encoded protein: CATSKRQGARSDTQYF.

This clonotype occurred a few times. The chain carries TRBV2 and TRBJ2-2; D gene unclear. The CDR3 contains 13 residues. V lost 7 bases to trimming and J lost 5 bases, with 11 bases between them. The germline V gene encodes CDR1 SNHLY and CDR2 FYNNEI. The CDR3 loop reads CASKYVFTGELFF. CDR3 in DNA: TGTGCCAGCAAGTACGTCTTTACCGGGGAGCTGTTTTTT.